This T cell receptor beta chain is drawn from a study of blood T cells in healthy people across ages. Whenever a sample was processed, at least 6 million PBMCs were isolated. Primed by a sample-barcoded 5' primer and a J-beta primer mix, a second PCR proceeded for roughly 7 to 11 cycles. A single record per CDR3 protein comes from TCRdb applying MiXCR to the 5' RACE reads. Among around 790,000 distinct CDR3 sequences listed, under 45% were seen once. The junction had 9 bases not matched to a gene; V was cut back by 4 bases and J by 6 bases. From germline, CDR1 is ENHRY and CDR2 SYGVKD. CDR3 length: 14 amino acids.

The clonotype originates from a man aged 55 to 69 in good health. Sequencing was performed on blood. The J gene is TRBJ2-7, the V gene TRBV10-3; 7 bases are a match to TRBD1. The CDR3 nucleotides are TGTGCCATCAGTGGACCGACAGGGATTGGCGAGCAGTACTTC. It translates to CAISGPTGIGEQYF.